These 6 T cell receptor beta chains originate from one sample sequenced in a study of T-cell reconstitution after alpha-beta-depleted transplantation in children (dated by TCRdb to about 2016). The library was built by means of PCR. The sequencer listed for this sample is Illumina HiSeq 2500. TCR libraries were prepared with molecular barcoding, using unique molecular identifiers to normalize TCRbeta repertoire quantification. Clones were called with MiXCR by TCRdb after fastp trimmed the public reads at Q25, and only in-frame beta chains were retained. Each CDR3 protein gets just one entry, which takes the most common genes and DNA from the rows behind it. A total of some 530,000 distinct CDR3 sequences appear in this sample, approximately 13% of them only once. Around 5.6% of the sample belongs to the ten largest clones. The sequencing used PBMCs from the stem cell graft donor, collected from the stem cell graft. The receptors stem from a human donor who donated a stem cell graft to a child with combined immunodeficiency.

The chain couples TRBV7-8 to TRBJ1-2; 7 bases line up with TRBD1. The trim removed 5 bases at V and 9 bases at J, leaving 15 bases unmatched. CDR1 and CDR2 (germline): SGHVS, FQNEAQ. There are 15 residues in the CDR3. The CDR3 reads CASSPYRGPTGSYTF. CDR3 nucleotides: TGTGCCAGCAGCCCTTACAGGGGACCCACCGGGAGCTACACCTTC. The full variable domain, in which reference TRBV7-8 and TRBJ1-2 provide the parts outside the CDR3, is GAGVSQSPRYKVAKRGQDVALRCDPISGHVSLFWYQQALGQGPEFLTYFQNEAQLDKSGLPSDRFFAERPEGSVSTLKIQRTQQEDSAVYLCASSPYRGPTGSYTFGSGTRLTVV.

This clonotype was counted between two and nine times. The V gene is TRBV5-1, the J gene TRBJ1-1; 8 bases are a match to TRBD1. This CDR3 is 16 amino acids long. CDR1 SGHRS and CDR2 YFSETQ come from the germline V gene. Unmatched junction bases numbered 5, after V lost 0 bases and J lost 1 base. CDR3: CASSLAQGARNTEAFF. The CDR3 nucleotides are TGCGCCAGCAGCTTGGCGCAGGGGGCGAGGAACACTGAAGCTTTCTTT.

V usage is TRBV6-2 or TRBV6-3 and J usage is TRBJ2-3; 10 bases map to TRBD2. There are 16 residues in the CDR3. CDR1 is MNHEY, CDR2 SVGEGT, per germline. Trimming removed 7 bases from V and 2 bases from J; junction bases left unmatched: 9. The CDR3: CASIGLAATNTDTQYF. CDR3 DNA: TGTGCCAGCATTGGACTAGCGGCGACAAACACAGATACGCAGTATTTT.

V and J are TRBV15 and TRBJ2-3; TRBD2 is a possible D gene (7 bases). This CDR3 spans 14 amino acids. V dropped 3 bases and J dropped 4 bases, with 11 bases sitting between them. The germline CDR1 and CDR2 sequences are LNHNV and YYDKDF (reference sequence). CDR3 nucleotides: TGTGCCACCAGCAGTGCCGGGGGGCCAGATACGCAGTATTTT. Protein product: CATSSAGGPDTQYF.

The CDR3 protein is CASSPRGEGRYEQYF. Here the CDR3 DNA reads TGTGCCAGCAGCCCCCGCGGCGAGGGTCGATACGAGCAGTACTTC. The V call is TRBV5-6, the J call TRBJ2-7; perhaps TRBD2 as D (5 bases). The CDR3 is 15 amino acids. Trimming pared 4 bases from V and 4 bases from J, leaving 18 bases between. Germline V gives CDR1 SGHDT, CDR2 YYEEEE.

The sample holds many counts of this clonotype. The rearrangement uses TRBV18 and TRBJ1-5; 10 nucleotides match TRBD1. Germline V CDR1 and CDR2: KGHSH, LQKENI. The CDR3 has 14 amino acids. J was trimmed by 4 bases and V by 8 bases; bases with no gene match: 5. DNA of the CDR3: TGTGCCAGCCGACCGGGACAGGGGAATCAGCCCCAGCATTTT. Residues: CASRPGQGNQPQHF.